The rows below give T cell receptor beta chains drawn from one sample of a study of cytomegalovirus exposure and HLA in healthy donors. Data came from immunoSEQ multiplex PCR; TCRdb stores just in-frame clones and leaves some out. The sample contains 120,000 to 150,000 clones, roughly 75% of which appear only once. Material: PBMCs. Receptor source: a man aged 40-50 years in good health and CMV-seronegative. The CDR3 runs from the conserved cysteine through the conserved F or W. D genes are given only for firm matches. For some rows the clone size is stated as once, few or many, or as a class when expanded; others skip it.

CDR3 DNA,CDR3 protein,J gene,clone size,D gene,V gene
TGTGCCAGCAGCCGGGACAGCTTCACAGATACGCAGTATTTT,CASSRDSFTDTQYF,TRBJ2-3,once,TRBD1,TRBV2
TGTGCCAGCAGTTGGAGGGGTGGTACCGGGGAGCTGTTTTTT,CASSWRGGTGELFF,TRBJ2-2,.,.,TRBV6-5
TGTGCCAGCAGCGAAGACAGGGGGTCCTACGAGCAGTACTTC,CASSEDRGSYEQYF,TRBJ2-7,.,TRBD1,TRBV11-2
TGTGCCAGCAGCTACGGACAGGTTAGCAATCAGCCCCAGCATTTT,CASSYGQVSNQPQHF,TRBJ1-5,few,TRBD1,TRBV7-9
TGTGCCAGCAGCGTAGGGGGTAGCGGGGGAGCCGGGGAGCTGTTTTTT,CASSVGGSGGAGELFF,TRBJ2-2,.,TRBD2,TRBV9
TGCAGCGCCGGACTACCCTCTCTTGGCTACACCTTC,CSAGLPSLGYTF,TRBJ1-2,.,.,TRBV29-1
TGTGCCAGCACCCCGTCTGGGGGCCTCACCTCCGGGGAGCTGTTTTTT,CASTPSGGLTSGELFF,TRBJ2-2,.,.,TRBV25-1
TGTGCCAGCAGCTCTATAGGACAGGGGGATTACAATGAGCAGTTCTTC,CASSSIGQGDYNEQFF,TRBJ2-1,.,TRBD1,TRBV7-3
TGTGCCAGCAGTTCCCGGGGGGGGGCCAACGTCCTGACTTTC,CASSSRGGANVLTF,TRBJ2-6,.,.,TRBV28
TGTGCCAGCAGCTTGTGGCGGGGGTGGGATACGCAGTATTTT,CASSLWRGWDTQYF,TRBJ2-3,.,TRBD2,TRBV5-6
TGTGCCACCGCCCCTATCTTGAATGAGCAGTTCTTC,CATAPILNEQFF,TRBJ2-1,.,.,TRBV6-4
TGTGCCAGCAGCTTAAGGAGCCCGGGATCTAACACCGGGGAGCTGTTTTTT,CASSLRSPGSNTGELFF,TRBJ2-2,.,.,TRBV7-3
TGTGCCAGCAGCTTTACCTCTGGACAGGGTTTATGGTATGGCTACACCTTC,CASSFTSGQGLWYGYTF,TRBJ1-2,.,TRBD1,TRBV7-7
TGCGCCAGCAGGGGAGGGGACAGGGCCTACGAGCAGTACTTC,CASRGGDRAYEQYF,TRBJ2-7,.,TRBD1,TRBV4-1
TGCAGCGCAAACTCCGGGGTCACAGGGGTCGGCTTCTTT,CSANSGVTGVGFF,TRBJ1-1,.,TRBD1,TRBV29-1
TGTGCTAGTGGTTTGTGGGCGAACACTGAAGCTTTCTTT,CASGLWANTEAFF,TRBJ1-1,.,.,TRBV12-5